This T cell receptor beta chain was found in a study of T cell responses to AZD1222 COVID-19 vaccine. Study-wide points: Targeting of unmutated variant regions was reportedly seen in nearly half of spike-specific TCRs. It was only 6 or 7 AZD1222 recipients who were seropositive at baseline.

As to this clone: Its antigen remains unidentified.

Assay: immunoSEQ multiplex PCR; the TCRdb copy retains only in-frame clones and omits some. The sample lists roughly 110,000 clones; about 90% were seen once. This TCR was sampled from an adult who received the AZD1222 COVID-19 vaccine. The material sequenced was peripheral blood, taken 28 days after the second AZD1222 dose.

The CDR3 sequence: CATRGGQGRLGELFF. DNA of the CDR3: TGTGCCACCAGAGGGGGACAGGGGCGACTAGGGGAGCTGTTTTTT. The chain carries TRBV15 and TRBJ2-2; 10 positions match TRBD1. V was pared by 6 bases and J by 8 bases, with 9 bases of the junction left unmatched. Germline lookup yields CDR1 LNHNV and CDR2 YYDKDF (reference sequence). The CDR3 has 15 residues.